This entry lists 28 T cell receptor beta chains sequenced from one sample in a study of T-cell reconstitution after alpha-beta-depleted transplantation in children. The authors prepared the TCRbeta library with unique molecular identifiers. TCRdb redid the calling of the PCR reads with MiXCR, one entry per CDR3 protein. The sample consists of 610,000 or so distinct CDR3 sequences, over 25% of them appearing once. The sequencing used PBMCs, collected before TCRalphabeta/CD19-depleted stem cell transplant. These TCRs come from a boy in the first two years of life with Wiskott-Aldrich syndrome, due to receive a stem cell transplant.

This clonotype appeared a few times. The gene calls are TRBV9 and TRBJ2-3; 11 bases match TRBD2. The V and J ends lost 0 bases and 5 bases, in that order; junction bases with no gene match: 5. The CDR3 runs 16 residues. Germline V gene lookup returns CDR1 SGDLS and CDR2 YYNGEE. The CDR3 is CASSVGASGRRDTQYF. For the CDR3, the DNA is TGTGCCAGCAGCGTAGGAGCTAGCGGGAGGAGAGATACGCAGTATTTT.

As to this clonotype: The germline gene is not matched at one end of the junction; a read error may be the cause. This CDR3 reads CAISKGGARSTATQYF. CDR3 nucleotides: TGTGCCATCAGCAAAGGTGGGGCCCGAAGCACAGCTACGCAGTATTTT. The chain employs TRBV10-3 and TRBJ2-3, with D possibly matching TRBD1 (5 bases). CDR1 ENHRY and CDR2 SYGVKD come from the germline V gene. This CDR3 is built from 16 residues.

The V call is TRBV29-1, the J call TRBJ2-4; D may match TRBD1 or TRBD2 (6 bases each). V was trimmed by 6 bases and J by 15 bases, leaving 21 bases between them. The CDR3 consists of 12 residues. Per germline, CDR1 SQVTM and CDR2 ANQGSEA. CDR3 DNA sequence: TGCAGCGTGGGGGGACACAACGGTGGTCCGTACTTC. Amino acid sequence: CSVGGHNGGPYF.

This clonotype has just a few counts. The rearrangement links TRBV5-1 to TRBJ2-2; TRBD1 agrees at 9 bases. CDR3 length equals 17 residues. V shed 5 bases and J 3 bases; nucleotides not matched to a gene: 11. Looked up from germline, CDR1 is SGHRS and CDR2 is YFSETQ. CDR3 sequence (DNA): TGCGCCAGCAGGAAAATTGCGGGACAGGGTTACACCGGGGAGCTGTTTTTT. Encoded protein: CASRKIAGQGYTGELFF.

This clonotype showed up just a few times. The CDR3, as DNA: TGTGCCAGCAGTTTGGACCCGAGGAGACTAGCGGGGCCCAATGAGCAGTTCTTC. It codes for CASSLDPRRLAGPNEQFF. This chain connects TRBV27 to TRBJ2-1, with 11 bases lining up with TRBD2. The CDR3 is made up of 18 amino acids. With V trimmed by 3 bases and J by 6 bases, 13 bases remained unmatched. Looked up from germline, CDR1 is MNHEY and CDR2 is SMNVEV (reference sequence).

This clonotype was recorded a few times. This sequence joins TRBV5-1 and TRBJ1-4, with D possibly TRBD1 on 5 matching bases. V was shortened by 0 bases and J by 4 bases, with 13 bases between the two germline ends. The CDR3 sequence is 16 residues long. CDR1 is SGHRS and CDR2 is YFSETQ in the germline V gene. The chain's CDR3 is CASSLGGAHGNEKLFF. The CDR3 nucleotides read TGCGCCAGCAGCTTGGGAGGGGCGCATGGTAATGAAAAACTGTTTTTT.

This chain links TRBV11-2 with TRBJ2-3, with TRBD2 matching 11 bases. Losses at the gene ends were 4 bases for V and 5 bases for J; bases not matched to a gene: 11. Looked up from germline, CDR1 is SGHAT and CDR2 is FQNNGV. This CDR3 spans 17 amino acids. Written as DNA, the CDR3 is TGTGCCAGCAGCTCCAATGCCGGGACTAGCGGAGGAGATACGCAGTATTTT. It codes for CASSSNAGTSGGDTQYF.

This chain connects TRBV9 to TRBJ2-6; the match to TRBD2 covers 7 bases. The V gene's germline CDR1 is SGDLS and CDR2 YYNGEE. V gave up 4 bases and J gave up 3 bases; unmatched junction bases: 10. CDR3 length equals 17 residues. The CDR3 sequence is CASSPWGGNSGANVLTF. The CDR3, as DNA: TGTGCCAGCAGCCCCTGGGGGGGAAATAGTGGGGCCAACGTCCTGACTTTC.

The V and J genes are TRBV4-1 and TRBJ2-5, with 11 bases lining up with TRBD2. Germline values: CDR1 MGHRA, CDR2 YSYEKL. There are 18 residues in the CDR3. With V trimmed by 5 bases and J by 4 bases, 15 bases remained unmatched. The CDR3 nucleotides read TGCGCCAGCAGCGCAGTTCTAGCGGGAGGACCTTCGGGAGAGACCCAGTACTTC. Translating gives CASSAVLAGGPSGETQYF.

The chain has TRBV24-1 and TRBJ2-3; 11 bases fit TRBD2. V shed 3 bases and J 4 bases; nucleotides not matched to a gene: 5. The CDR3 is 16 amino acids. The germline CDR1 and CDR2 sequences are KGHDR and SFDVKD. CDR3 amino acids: CATSDPTSGNPDTQYF. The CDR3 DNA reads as TGTGCCACCAGTGATCCGACTAGCGGGAACCCAGATACGCAGTATTTT.

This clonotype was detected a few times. CDR3 sequence (DNA): TGCGCCACTTCCGGGCAGAGCACAGATACGCAGTATTTT. Amino acid sequence: CATSGQSTDTQYF. The genes are TRBV5-1 and TRBJ2-3; D is unresolved. V lost 9 bases, J lost 0 bases, and 11 bases lay in between. Germline V gene sequence: CDR1 SGHRS, CDR2 YFSETQ. This CDR3 spans 13 amino acids.

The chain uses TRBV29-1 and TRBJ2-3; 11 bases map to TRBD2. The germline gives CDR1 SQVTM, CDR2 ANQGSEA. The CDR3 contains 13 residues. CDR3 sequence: CIISGRAADTQYF. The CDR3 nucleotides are TGCATCATTAGCGGGAGGGCGGCAGATACGCAGTATTTT.

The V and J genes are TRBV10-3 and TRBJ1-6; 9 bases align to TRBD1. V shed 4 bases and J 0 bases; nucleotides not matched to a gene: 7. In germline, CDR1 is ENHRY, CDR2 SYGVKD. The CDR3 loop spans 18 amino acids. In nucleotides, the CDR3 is TGTGCCATCAGTGGACGACAGGGGGGATTCTCCTATAATTCACCCCTCCACTTT. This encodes CAISGRQGGFSYNSPLHF.

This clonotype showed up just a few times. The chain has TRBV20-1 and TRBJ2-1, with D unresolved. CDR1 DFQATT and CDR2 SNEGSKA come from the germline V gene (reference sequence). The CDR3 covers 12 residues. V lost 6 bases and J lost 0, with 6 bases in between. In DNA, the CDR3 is TGCAGTGCGGAAAGCTCCTACAATGAGCAGTTCTTC. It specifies CSAESSYNEQFF.

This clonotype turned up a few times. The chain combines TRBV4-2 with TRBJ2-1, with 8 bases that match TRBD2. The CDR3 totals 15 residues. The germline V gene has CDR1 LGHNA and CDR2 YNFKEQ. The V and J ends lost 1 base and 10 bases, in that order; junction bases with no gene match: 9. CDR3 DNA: TGTGCCAGCAGCCAAGTCGGAAGCGGGAGAACGGAGCAGTTCTTC. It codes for CASSQVGSGRTEQFF.

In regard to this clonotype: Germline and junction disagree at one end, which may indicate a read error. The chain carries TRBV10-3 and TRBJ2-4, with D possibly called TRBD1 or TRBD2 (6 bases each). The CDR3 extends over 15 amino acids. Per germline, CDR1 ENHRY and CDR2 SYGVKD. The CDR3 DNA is TGTGCCATCAGCCAGGGGTCGGGAGCCCAAAACATTCAGTACTTC. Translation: CAISQGSGAQNIQYF.

CDR3 bases: TGTGCCAGCACCCTAACCGGGACCAACAATGAGCAGTTCTTC. Its protein product is CASTLTGTNNEQFF. V usage is TRBV9 and J usage is TRBJ2-1, with D perhaps TRBD1 or TRBD2 (5 bases each). The CDR3 is made up of 14 amino acids. The germline gives CDR1 SGDLS, CDR2 YYNGEE. V lost 6 bases to trimming and J lost 5 bases, with 15 bases between them. The full variable domain, with the rest looked up from reference TRBV9 and TRBJ2-1, is DSGVTQTPKHLITATGQRVTLRCSPRSGDLSVYWYQQSLDQGLQFLIQYYNGEERAKGNILERFSAQQFPDLHSELNLSSLELGDSALYFCASTLTGTNNEQFFGPGTRLTVL.

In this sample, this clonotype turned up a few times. The CDR3 is CASSVQGYNEQFF. The CDR3 DNA follows: TGTGCCAGCAGCGTCCAGGGGTACAATGAGCAGTTCTTC. The chain joins TRBV9 to TRBJ2-1; D is possibly TRBD1 (6 bases). The CDR3 consists of 13 residues. Germline CDR1 reads SGDLS; CDR2 reads YYNGEE. V lost 2 bases, J lost 4 bases, and 7 bases lay in between.

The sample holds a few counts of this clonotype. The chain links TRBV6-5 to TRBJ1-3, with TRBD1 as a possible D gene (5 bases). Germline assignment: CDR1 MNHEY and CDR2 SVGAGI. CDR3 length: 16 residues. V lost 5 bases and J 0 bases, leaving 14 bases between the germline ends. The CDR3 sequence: CASSLSGLSSGNTIYF. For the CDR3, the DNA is TGTGCCAGCAGTCTATCGGGACTGAGCTCTGGAAACACCATATATTTT.

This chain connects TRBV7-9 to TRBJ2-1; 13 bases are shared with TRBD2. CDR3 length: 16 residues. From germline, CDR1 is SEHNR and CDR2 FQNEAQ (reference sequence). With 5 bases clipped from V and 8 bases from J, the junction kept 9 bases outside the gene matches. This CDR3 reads CASSLMTSGRTDEQFF. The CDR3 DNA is TGTGCCAGCAGCCTAATGACTAGCGGGAGGACTGATGAGCAGTTCTTC.

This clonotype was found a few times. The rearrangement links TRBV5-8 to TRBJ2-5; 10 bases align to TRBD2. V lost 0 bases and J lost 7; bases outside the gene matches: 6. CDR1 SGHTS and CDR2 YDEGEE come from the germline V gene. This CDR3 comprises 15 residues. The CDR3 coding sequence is TGTGCCAGCAGCTTGGGGACTAGCGGTTCAGGGACCCAGTACTTC. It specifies CASSLGTSGSGTQYF.

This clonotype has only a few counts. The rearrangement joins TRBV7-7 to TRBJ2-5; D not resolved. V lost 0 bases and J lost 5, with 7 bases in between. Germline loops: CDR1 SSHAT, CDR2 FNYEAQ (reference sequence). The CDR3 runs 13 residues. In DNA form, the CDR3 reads TGTGCCAGCAGCTTAGCAGGGTGGGAGACCCAGTACTTC. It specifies CASSLAGWETQYF.

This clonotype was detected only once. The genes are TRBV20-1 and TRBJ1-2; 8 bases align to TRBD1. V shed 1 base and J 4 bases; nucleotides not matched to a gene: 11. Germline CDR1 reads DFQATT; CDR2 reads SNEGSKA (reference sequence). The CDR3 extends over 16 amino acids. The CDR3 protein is CSARAHLQGESYGYTF. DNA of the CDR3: TGCAGTGCTAGAGCTCACTTACAGGGGGAAAGCTATGGCTACACCTTC.

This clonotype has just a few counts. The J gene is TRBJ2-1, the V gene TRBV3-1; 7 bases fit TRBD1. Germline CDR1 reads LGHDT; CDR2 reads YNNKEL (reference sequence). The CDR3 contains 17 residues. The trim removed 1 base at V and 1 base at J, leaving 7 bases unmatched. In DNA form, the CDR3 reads TGTGCCAGCAGCCAAGGCCGTAGACAGGGTTCCTACAATGAGCAGTTCTTC. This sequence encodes CASSQGRRQGSYNEQFF.

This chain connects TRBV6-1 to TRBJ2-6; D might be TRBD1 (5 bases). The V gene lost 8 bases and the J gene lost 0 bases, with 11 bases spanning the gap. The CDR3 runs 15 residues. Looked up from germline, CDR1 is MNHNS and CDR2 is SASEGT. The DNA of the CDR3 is TGTGCCAGCGGGGCGCTAAGCTCTGGGGCCAACGTCCTGACTTTC. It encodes CASGALSSGANVLTF.

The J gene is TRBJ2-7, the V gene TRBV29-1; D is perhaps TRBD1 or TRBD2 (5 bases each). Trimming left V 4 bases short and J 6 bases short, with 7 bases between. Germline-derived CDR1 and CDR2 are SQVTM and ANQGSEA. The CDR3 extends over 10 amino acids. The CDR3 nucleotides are TGCAGCGTTGCGGGGACCGAGCAGTACTTC. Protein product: CSVAGTEQYF.

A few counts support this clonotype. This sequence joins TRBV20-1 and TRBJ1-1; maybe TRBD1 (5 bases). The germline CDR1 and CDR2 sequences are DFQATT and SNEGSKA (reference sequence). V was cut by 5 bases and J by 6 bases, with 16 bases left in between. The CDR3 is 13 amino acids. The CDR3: CSAASGRQPEAFF. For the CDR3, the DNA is TGCAGTGCTGCTTCGGGTAGACAGCCTGAAGCTTTCTTT.

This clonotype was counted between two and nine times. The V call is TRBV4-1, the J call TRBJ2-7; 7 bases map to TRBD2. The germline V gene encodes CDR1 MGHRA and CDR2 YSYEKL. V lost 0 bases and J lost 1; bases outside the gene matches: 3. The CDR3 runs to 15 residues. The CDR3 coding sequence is TGCGCCAGCAGCCAAGATTGGCGGGAGTCCTACGAGCAGTACTTC. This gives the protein CASSQDWRESYEQYF.